This entry features one T cell receptor (beta chain) sequence. Its matching antigen is unknown. Libraries of TCR beta came from quantitative 5'-RACE with molecular barcodes. TCRdb recomputed calls from the 5' RACE reads with MiXCR, one row per CDR3 protein. This table has about 210,000 distinct CDR3 sequences, over 7% appearing once. This CDR3 is 15 amino acids long. V shed 3 bases and J 4 bases; nucleotides not matched to a gene: 4. The V gene's germline CDR1 is SGHTA and CDR2 FQGNSA. This sample stems from a study of CD8 T cells in ankylosing spondylitis. Study-wide points: Blood from ankylosing spondylitis patients appeared to carry a characteristic eight-variant TCR beta motif.

This receptor was obtained from a female donor with ankylosing spondylitis or in good health (not recorded which). This rearrangement joins TRBV7-2 to TRBJ1-2; 11 nucleotides agree with TRBD1. The sequenced sample was blood, either unsorted or a sorted T cell fraction (not recorded which). CDR3 region: CASSFGTGGVYGYTF. DNA of the CDR3: TGTGCCAGCAGCTTCGGGACAGGGGGTGTCTATGGCTACACCTTC. Variable domain in full (rest from reference TRBV7-2 and TRBJ1-2): GAGVSQSPSNKVTEKGKDVELRCDPISGHTALYWYRQSLGQGLEFLIYFQGNSAPDKSGLPSDRFSAERTGGSVSTLTIQRTQQEDSAVYLCASSFGTGGVYGYTFGSGTRLTVV.